The T cell receptor (beta chain) described here comes from a study of CD8 T cells in ankylosing spondylitis. Comment on this clonotype: Its antigen is undetermined.

Findings and caveats of the study: It appeared that ankylosing spondylitis blood was characterized by a TCR beta motif of about 8 highly homologous variants.

Trimming left V 0 bases short and J 0 bases short, with 6 bases between. The CDR3 extends over 15 amino acids. TCRdb itself ran the 5' RACE reads through MiXCR, one entry per CDR3 protein. This sample carries just over 300,000 distinct CDR3 sequences, about 20% of them seen once, and the ten largest clones take roughly 4%. The sample taken for sequencing was blood, either unsorted or a sorted T cell fraction (not recorded which). The chain recombines TRBV12-3 or TRBV12-4 with TRBJ1-5; no clear D. The source is a female donor with ankylosing spondylitis or in good health (not recorded which). The CDR3 is CASSLAGGSNQPQHF. In DNA, the CDR3 is TGTGCCAGCAGTTTAGCCGGCGGTAGCAATCAGCCCCAGCATTTT.